This T cell receptor (beta chain) was sequenced in a study of cytomegalovirus exposure and HLA in healthy donors. Of note for this clone: Its antigen is unknown.

V shed 5 bases and J shed 1 base, with 17 bases lying between them. Germline loops: CDR1 MGHRA, CDR2 YSYEKL. The CDR3 sequence is 17 residues long. Notes on the study in general: Confirmation was obtained in vitro that a few CMV-associated chains are specific for CMV antigens.

PCR was performed using 60 Vbeta and 13 Jbeta primers. Method: immunoSEQ multiplex PCR; TCRdb's copy keeps in-frame clones and lacks some. The sample consists of approximately 130,000 clones, 80% of them appearing once. This rearrangement joins TRBV4-1 to TRBJ1-4, with D possibly TRBD1 on 6 matching bases. The sequencing input was PBMCs. The clonotype comes from a woman aged 40 to 55 in good health and CMV-seronegative. CDR3: CASSDRDIIQTNEKLFF. For the CDR3, the DNA is TGCGCCAGCAGCGACCGGGACATAATCCAAACTAATGAAAAACTGTTTTTT.